This T cell receptor (beta chain) was recorded in a study of cytomegalovirus exposure and HLA in healthy donors (dated by TCRdb to about 2017). In terms of the full investigation: According to an earlier analysis of 550 to 700 of the donors, about 179 million T cells yielded over 100 million unique TCR beta sequences and roughly 280 Gb of sequence data. An early release covering roughly 580 HLA-typed donors comprised approximately 300 gigabases of sequencing data and 85 million to 100 million unique TCR sequences. Of the approximately 400 genotyped donors, about 80% fell in the genetic ancestry cluster associated with self-reported Caucasian donors. The aim of the study was to test whether cataloging public T cell receptors could identify signatures of past pathogen exposure. The study profiled the T cell repertoires of hundreds of subjects by immunosequencing and related them to cytomegalovirus serostatus. A separate validation cohort of 100 to 150 different subjects was used in addition to the approximately 640-subject first cohort. To predict cytomegalovirus infection status, the study brought together high-throughput TCR immunosequencing, statistical association of individual TCRs with disease status, and machine learning. A later analysis re-examined previously published TCR beta repertoires from 500 to 700 donors and added high-resolution HLA genotyping to investigate patterns of TCR occurrence. In the later analysis, no new phenotypic data were used to find candidate immune exposures; instead, reliance was placed on TCR beta sequences and their occurrence across donors. An earlier analysis of 587 of the donors used high-throughput TCR beta sequencing to judge whether each TCR beta V gene segment behaved as functional or pseudogenic. Donor age, sex, ethnicity and CMV serostatus were compiled together with the repertoire data. In a later genetic analysis, genome-wide SNP genotypes for about 60% of the 666 donors were used, and that subset was treated as a discovery cohort. All discovery cohort repertoires had been generated using a single sequencing platform. Class I and class II HLA loci were covered by the typing at four-digit resolution. Typing coverage varied by locus: about 620-640 donors for A, B, C, DRB1 and DQB1; roughly 560 for DQA1; 606 for DPA1; roughly 470 for DPB1. About five DR-DQ haplotypes were treated as single units for association and clustering because of strong linkage in the cohort. Among 398 genotyped donors of the cohort, an average of roughly 240,000 unique TCR beta nucleotide sequences were sequenced per donor, roughly 18% of them non-productive. General findings and caveats noted by the study authors: A later genetic analysis associated a missense DCLRE1C variant with V-gene and J-gene trimming of TCR beta chains, and an independent cohort replicated the association. The presence/absence analyses assumed that sequencing depth was roughly uniform across donors, and that assumption may not be true. The sequencing pipeline was judged likely to have produced a cluster of highly shared sequence variants as a technical artifact. Correlated functional status among segregating V segments might reflect linkage disequilibrium, but an unknown experimental factor could not be ruled out. HLA typing was unavailable for some donors at each locus, so association tests used only the typed subset. In vitro tests confirmed that a few of the cytomegalovirus-associated TCR beta chains recognize cytomegalovirus antigens. A further reported finding was that TCR beta sequences accurately predicted the HLA-A and HLA-B alleles for most subjects in the first cohort. A later analysis found that TCR association rates varied across HLA loci, with DRB1 alleles showing the most associated TCRs and HLA-C alleles the fewest. Immune exposure information for the cohort was limited to CMV serostatus. Some IMGT-functional V segments, including TRBV6-2 and TRBV6-3, could not be distinguished by the 87-base-pair reads and were therefore excluded. Compared with equally common non-associated chains, HLA-associated TCR beta chains in a later analysis were more clonally expanded and had lower generation probabilities. Across donors, most TCR sequences were observed very rarely, whereas some public TCRs were present in many individuals. Broadly in line with IMGT annotations, most TCR beta V segments showed up in productive rearrangements about 87% or about 30% of the time in an earlier analysis of approximately 640 of the donors. This cohort had only TCR beta chains sequenced, and the lack of alpha or paired-chain data limited which features could be detected. The study gave a list of about 170 TCR beta chains associated with cytomegalovirus. The authors suggested that the approach could potentially be extended to other disease states and immunological phenotypes. According to a later analysis, parvovirus B19, influenza, CMV and Epstein-Barr virus appeared linked to several top co-occurrence clusters. Compared with the roughly 670-donor mean, donors in an Asian-associated ancestry cluster had fewer N-insertions in productive TCRs, according to a later genetic analysis. According to a later analysis, most CMV-associated TCR beta chains appeared to be HLA-restricted, and the HLA associations seemed to be driven largely by CMV exposure. Because counts were too low, about 18 rarely observed V segments, including chromosome 9 orphons, were excluded from the earlier analysis of several hundred of the donors. Specific HLA alleles were associated with roughly 17,000 TCR beta sequences at a false discovery rate of 0.05 in a later analysis. Cytomegalovirus status was reported to be diagnosed by the classifier with high specificity and sensitivity in both the original and validation cohorts. When HLA alleles, especially DR and DQ, strongly co-occurred, TCR associations were difficult to assign to individual alleles.

Details on this clone: This clone's antigen is unknown. No qualities accompany the bases; no much larger clone lies one base away.

Taken from the germline V gene, the CDR1 and CDR2 loops are SGHRS and YFSETQ. Compared with germline, V lacks 3 bases and J lacks 4 bases; bases without a gene match: 2. The CDR3 sequence holds 16 residues, the cysteine and phenylalanine included. Here the CDR3 DNA is all that survives: 48 bases in frame from base 1. Libraries came from the immunoSEQ multiplex PCR assay. For the multiplex PCR, a mixture combining 60 forward primers for TCR Vbeta segments and 13 reverse primers for TCR Jbeta segments was used. Amplification of the CDR3 region of rearranged TCR beta genes was performed with a multiplex PCR assay on genomic DNA. The Illumina HiSeq System was used to sequence the amplified TCR beta libraries as 87-base-pair reads. Turning to the authors' computational methods: Across the roughly 600 repertoires, a later analysis counted some 81 million unique TCR beta chains, some 11 million of which were shared by at least two donors. A nearest-neighbor algorithm error-corrected the raw reads and collapsed the reads into unique sequences, merging closely related sequences to remove PCR and sequencing errors. V, D and J gene segments were assigned by aligning CDR3 sequences to IMGT reference sequences. Each retained sequence needed at least a six-nucleotide match to both a V gene segment and a J gene segment. A rearrangement counted as productive if the CDR3 had no stop codons and remained in frame with V and J, and every other rearrangement counted as non-productive. CDR3 was defined according to IMGT convention as the region running from the second conserved V-encoded cysteine to the conserved J-encoded phenylalanine. In an earlier analysis of more than 550 of the donors, sequences lacking an unambiguous match to a single V gene segment were excluded. An earlier analysis of some 610 of the donors called V segments functional above 56.7% productive rearrangements and segregating when the between-donor standard deviation exceeded 5%. A statistical classification framework was developed to diagnose cytomegalovirus status using the catalog of TCR beta chain sequences. In a later analysis, V and J genes were assigned by comparing TCR nucleotide sequences against IMGT/GENE-DB human TR gene sequences. A later analysis assigned CDR3 sequences and most-parsimonious VDJ recombination scenarios with the TCRdist pipeline. In a later analysis, each TCR beta chain was defined by its CDR3 amino acid sequence together with its V-gene family, and reads without a unique V-gene family were excluded. To address suspected cross-contamination and a sequencing artifact, a later analysis removed approximately 590 highly shared, low-generation-probability nucleotide sequences. A later analysis calculated a clonal expansion index for each public chain from normalized within-repertoire ranks of inferred template counts. In a later analysis, generation probabilities were computed using a VDJ recombination model fitted to out-of-frame rearrangements, and the results were checked against IGoR. A later analysis scored TCR-TCR, TCR-HLA and TCR-CMV co-occurrence with hypergeometric tests, applying a repertoire-size bias correction to TCR pairs. A later analysis estimated false discovery rates by permuting HLA or CMV assignments 20 times. A later analysis grouped co-occurring TCRs with DBSCAN, adding TCRdist sequence similarity when clustering within HLA-allele-positive subsets. Repertoires with fewer than 30,000 or more than 120,000 public chains, plus five repertoires with anomalous nucleotide sharing, were excluded from co-occurrence clustering. TCRdb took this table from immuneACCESS and kept in-frame rearrangements with V and J called. Such tables lack part of the clones; where checked against another copy, unresolved V genes explain under half of the gap, and the rest is unexplained. Clonal size and the V and J genes are those of that table, whereas D and trimming came from the DNA. The sample table contains hundreds of thousands of clones; only one count was recorded for 70% to 80% of them. The ten largest clones capture less than 4.5% of the sample.

The cohort comprised 666 healthy bone marrow donors. At the time of sampling, all cohort members were nominally healthy, though unrecorded immune exposures were likely present. The donor tested CMV seronegative and was one of the 352 seronegative cohort members. Each donor provided a peripheral blood sample, and peripheral blood mononuclear cells were used for TCR beta sequencing. The Qiagen DNeasy Blood Extraction Kit was used to extract genomic DNA from the blood cell samples. The sample consisted of PBMCs. The V and J genes are TRBV5-1 and TRBJ1-6, with TRBD1 matching 12 junction bases. This clonotype was obtained from a male donor in good health and CMV-seronegative. Here the CDR3 is given as CASSSGQGAYNSPLHF. The DNA sequence reads TGCGCCAGCAGCTCGGGACAGGGGGCTTATAATTCACCCCTCCACTTT.